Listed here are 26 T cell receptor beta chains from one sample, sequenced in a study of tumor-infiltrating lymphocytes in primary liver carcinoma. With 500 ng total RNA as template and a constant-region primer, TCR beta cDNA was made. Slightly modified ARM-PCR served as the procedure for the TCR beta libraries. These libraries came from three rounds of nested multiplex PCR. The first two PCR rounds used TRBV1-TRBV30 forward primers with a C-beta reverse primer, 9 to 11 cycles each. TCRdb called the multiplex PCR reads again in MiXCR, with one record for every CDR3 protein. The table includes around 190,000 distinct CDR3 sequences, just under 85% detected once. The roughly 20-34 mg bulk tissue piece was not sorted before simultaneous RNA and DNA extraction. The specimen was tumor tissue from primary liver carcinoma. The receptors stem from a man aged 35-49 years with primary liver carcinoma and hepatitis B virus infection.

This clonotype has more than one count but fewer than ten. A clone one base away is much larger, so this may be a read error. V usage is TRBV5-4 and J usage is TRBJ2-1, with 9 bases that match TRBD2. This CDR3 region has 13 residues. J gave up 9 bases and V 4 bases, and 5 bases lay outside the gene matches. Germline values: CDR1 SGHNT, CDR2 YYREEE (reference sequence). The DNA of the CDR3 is TGTGCCAGCAGCGATGGACTAGCGATTGAGCAGTTCTTC. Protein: CASSDGLAIEQFF.

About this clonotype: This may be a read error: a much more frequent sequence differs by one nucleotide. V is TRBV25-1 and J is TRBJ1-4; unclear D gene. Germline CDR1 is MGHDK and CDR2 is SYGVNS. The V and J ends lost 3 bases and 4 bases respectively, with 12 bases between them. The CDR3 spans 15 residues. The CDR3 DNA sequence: TGTGCCAGCAGTGATCCCTGTGCCTATAATGAAAAACTGTTTTTT. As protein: CASSDPCAYNEKLFF. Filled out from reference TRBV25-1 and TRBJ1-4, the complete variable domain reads EADIYQTPRYLVIGTGKKITLECSQTMGHDKMYWYQQDPGMELHLIHYSYGVNSTEKGDLSSESTVSRIRTEHFPLTLESARPSHTSQYLCASSDPCAYNEKLFFGSGTQLSVL.

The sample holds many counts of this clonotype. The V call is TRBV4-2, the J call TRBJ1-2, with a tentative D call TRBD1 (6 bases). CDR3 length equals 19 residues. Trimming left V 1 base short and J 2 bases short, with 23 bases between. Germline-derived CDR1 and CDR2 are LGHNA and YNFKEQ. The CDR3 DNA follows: TGTGCCAGCAGCCAAGGGCCGGAGGGTTTAGGGGGGATGAACTATGGCTACACCTTC. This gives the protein CASSQGPEGLGGMNYGYTF.

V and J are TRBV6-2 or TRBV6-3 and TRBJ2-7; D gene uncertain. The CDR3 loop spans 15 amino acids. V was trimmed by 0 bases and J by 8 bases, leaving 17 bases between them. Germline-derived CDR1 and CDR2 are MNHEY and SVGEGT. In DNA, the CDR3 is TGTGCCAGCAGTTACTCGAGGCTAGAGAACCACAAGCAGTACTTC. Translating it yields CASSYSRLENHKQYF.

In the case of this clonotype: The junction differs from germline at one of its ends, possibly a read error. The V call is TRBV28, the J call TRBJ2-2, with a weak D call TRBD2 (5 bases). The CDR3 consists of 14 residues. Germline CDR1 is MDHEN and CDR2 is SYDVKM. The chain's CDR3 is CASSYVGSVGELFF. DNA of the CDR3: TGTGCCAGCAGTTATGTGGGATCTGTCGGGGAGCTGTTCTTT. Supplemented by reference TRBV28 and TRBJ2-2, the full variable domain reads DVKVTQSSRYLVKRTGEKVFLECVQDMDHENMFWYRQDPGLGLRLIYFSYDVKMKEKGDIPEGYSVSREKKERFSLILESASTNQTSMYLCASSYVGSVGELFFGEGSRLTVL.

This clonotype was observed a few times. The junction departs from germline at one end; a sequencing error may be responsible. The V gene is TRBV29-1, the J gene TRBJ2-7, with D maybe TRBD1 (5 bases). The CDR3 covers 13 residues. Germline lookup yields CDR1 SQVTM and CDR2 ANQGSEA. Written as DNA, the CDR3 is TGCAGCGCGACAGTCCCCCTCTCCTACGAACAGTACTTC. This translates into CSATVPLSYEQYF.

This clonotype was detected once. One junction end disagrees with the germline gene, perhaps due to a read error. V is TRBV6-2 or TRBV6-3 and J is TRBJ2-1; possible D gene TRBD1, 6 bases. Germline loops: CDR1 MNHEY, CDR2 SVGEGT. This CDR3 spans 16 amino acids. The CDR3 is CASSSPGHGTYNEQLF. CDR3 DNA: TGTGCCAGCAGCTCCCCGGGACATGGTACCTACAATGAGCAGCTCTTC.

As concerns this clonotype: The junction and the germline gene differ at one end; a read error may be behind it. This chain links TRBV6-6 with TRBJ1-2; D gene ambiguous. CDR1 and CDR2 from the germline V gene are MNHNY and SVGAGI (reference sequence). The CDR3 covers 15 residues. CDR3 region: CASSRGMGTQYDYIF. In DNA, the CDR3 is TGTGCCAGCAGTCGTGGAATGGGTACTCAGTATGACTACATCTTC.

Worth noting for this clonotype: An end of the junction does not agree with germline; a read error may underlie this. CDR3 DNA: TGTGCTAGCAACTACTCCGGGACTAGCGGTAGCAATGAGCAGTTCTTC. It translates to CASNYSGTSGSNEQFF. The V and J genes are TRBV11-2 and TRBJ2-1; 11 bases fit TRBD2. Germline CDR1 SGHAT, CDR2 FQNNGV. This CDR3 is 16 amino acids long.

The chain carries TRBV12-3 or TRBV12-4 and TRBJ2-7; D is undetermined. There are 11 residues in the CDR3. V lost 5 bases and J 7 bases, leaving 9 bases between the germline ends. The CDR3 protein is CASSNSLEQYF. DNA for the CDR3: TGTGCCAGCAGTAACTCTCTGGAGCAGTACTTC.

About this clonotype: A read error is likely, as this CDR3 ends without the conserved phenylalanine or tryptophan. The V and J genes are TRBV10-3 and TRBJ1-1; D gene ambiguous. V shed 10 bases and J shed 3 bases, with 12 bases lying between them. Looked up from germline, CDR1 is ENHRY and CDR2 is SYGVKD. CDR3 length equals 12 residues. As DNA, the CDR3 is TGTGCCAGCCGGGAGTGGGACACTGAAGCTTTCTCT. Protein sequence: CASREWDTEAFS.

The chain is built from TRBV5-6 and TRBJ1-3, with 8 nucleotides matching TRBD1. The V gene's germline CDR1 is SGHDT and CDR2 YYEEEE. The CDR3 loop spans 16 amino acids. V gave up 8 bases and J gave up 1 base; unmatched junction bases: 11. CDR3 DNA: TGTGCCAGTGGCTTGGAAGGACAGGGTTCTGGAAACACCATATATTTT. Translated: CASGLEGQGSGNTIYF.

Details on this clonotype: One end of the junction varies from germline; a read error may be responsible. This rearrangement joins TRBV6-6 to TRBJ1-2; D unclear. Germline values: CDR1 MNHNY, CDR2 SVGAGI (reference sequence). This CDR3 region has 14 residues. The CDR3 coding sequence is TGTGCCTCCTATGCGGAGTCAGCTAACCATGGCTACACCTTC. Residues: CASYAESANHGYTF.

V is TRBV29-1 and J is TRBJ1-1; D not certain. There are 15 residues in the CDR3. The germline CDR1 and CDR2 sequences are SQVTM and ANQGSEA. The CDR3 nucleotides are TGCAGTGGAGCCCCAGGTTGTGCCATGAACACTGAAGCTTTCTTT. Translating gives CSGAPGCAMNTEAFF.

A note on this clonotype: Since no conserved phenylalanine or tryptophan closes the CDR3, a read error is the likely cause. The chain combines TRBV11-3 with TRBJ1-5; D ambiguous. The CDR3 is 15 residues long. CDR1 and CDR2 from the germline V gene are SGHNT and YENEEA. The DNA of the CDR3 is TGTGCCAGCAGATTAGATCTGGGAGTGGCTCAGCCCCAGCATGTT. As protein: CASRLDLGVAQPQHV.

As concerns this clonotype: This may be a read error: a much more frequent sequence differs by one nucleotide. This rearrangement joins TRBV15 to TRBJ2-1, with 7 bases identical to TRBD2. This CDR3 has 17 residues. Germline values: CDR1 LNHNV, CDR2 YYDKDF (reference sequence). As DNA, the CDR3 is TGTGCCACCAGCAGAGACACGGGAGGTTTATCTTATGATGAGCAGTTGTTC. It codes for CATSRDTGGLSYDEQLF.

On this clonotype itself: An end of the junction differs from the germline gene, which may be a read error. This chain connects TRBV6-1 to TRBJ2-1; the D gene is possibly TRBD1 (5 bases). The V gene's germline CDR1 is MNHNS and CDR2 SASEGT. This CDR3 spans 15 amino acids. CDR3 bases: TGTGCCAGCAGTGAAGGGCGACAGCGATTCAATGAGCATTTCTTC. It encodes CASSEGRQRFNEHFF.

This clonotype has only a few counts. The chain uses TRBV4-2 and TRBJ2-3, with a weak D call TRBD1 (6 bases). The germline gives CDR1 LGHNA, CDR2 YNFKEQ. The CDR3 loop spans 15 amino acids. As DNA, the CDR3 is TGTGTCAGTAGCCTAACCCGGACAGCGACAGATACGCAGTATTTT. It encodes CVSSLTRTATDTQYF.

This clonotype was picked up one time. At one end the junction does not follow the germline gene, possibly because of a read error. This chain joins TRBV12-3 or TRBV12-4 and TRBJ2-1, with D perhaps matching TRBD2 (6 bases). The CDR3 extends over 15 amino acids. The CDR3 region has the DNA TGTGTCAGCACCTCCGCTAGCGACACATACAATGAGCAGTTCTTC. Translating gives CVSTSASDTYNEQFF.

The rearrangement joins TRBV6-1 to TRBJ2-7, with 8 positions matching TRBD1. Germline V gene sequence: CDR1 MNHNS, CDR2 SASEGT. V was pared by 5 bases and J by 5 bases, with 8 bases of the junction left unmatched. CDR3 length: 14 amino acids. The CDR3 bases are TGTGCCAGCAGTACCTGGACAGGGCCCCACGAGCAGTACTTC. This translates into CASSTWTGPHEQYF.

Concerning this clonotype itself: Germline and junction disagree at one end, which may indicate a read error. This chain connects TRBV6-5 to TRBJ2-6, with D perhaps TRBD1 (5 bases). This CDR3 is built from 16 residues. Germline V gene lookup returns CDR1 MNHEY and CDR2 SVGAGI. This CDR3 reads CASSYPPTAGANVLTF. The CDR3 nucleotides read TGTGCCAGCAGTTACCCCCCAACGGCTGGGGCCAACGTCCTCACTTTC.

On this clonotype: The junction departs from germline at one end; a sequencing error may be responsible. In DNA, the CDR3 is TGTGCCAGCAGTTTGGTGCACGGGGAGACTCAGCACTTC. This sequence encodes CASSLVHGETQHF. This chain joins TRBV12-3 or TRBV12-4 and TRBJ2-5; possible D gene TRBD2, 5 bases. CDR3 length equals 13 residues.

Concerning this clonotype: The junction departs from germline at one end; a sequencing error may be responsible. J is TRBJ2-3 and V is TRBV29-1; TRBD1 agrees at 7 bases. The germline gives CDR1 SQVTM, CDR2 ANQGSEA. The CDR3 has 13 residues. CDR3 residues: CSGRQGVTDTQYF. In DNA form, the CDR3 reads TGCAGCGGGAGACAGGGTGTCACAGATACGCAATATTTT.

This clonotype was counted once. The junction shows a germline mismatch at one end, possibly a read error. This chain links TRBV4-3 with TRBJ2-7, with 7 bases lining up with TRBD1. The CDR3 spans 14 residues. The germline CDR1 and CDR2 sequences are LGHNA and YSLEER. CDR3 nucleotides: TGCGCCAGCAGCCAATATCGAGGGGGCCACGAGCAGTATTTC. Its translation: CASSQYRGGHEQYF.

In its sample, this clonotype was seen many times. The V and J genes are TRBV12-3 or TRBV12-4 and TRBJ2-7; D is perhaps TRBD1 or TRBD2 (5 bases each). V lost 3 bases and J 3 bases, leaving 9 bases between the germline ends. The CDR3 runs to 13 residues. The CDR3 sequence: CASSFRAGYEQYF. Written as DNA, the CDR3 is TGTGCCAGCAGTTTCAGGGCGGGCTACGAGCAGTACTTC.

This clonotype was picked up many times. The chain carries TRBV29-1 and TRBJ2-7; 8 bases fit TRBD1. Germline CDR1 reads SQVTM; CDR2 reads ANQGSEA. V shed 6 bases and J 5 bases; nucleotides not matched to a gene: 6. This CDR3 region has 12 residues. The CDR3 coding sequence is TGCAGCGTGCTGACAGGGGCCCACGAGCAGTACTTC. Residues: CSVLTGAHEQYF.